These 25 T cell receptor beta chains came from one sample sequenced in a study of blood T cell repertoires in COVID-19. Sequencing was performed with immunoSEQ multiplex PCR; in TCRdb, only in-frame clones are kept and a portion is missing. The sample carries 250,000 or so clones, roughly 82% recorded once. The sequenced sample was peripheral blood. The receptors here all came from a man aged 80 or over with acute or convalescent COVID-19.

This clone has only a few counts. The chain couples TRBV6-5 to TRBJ1-2; 9 nucleotides line up with TRBD1. The germline CDR1 and CDR2 sequences are MNHEY and SVGAGI. With 6 bases clipped from V and 4 bases from J, the junction kept 6 bases outside the gene matches. This CDR3 is built from 14 residues. In nucleotides, the CDR3 is TGTGCCAGCAGCCAACAGGGGGCGGGCTATGGCTACACCTTC. Its translation is CASSQQGAGYGYTF.

The J gene is TRBJ2-7, the V gene TRBV10-3, with D possibly TRBD1 on 7 matching bases. This CDR3 region has 16 residues. Germline V lookup: CDR1 ENHRY, CDR2 SYGVKD. Trimming shortened V by 6 bases and J by 3 bases, and 21 bases separated the two germline ends. CDR3 protein: CAIRGGTGTERYEQYF. The CDR3 DNA reads TGTGCCATCAGGGGGGGAACGGGGACAGAGCGCTACGAGCAGTACTTC.

The genes are TRBV29-1 and TRBJ1-5; tentatively, D is TRBD1 (6 bases). CDR1 SQVTM and CDR2 ANQGSEA come from the germline V gene. This CDR3 is built from 13 residues. V was shortened by 4 bases and J by 7 bases, with 14 bases between the two germline ends. This CDR3 is CSVAGEVNQPQHF. The CDR3 region has the DNA TGCAGCGTTGCAGGGGAAGTCAACCAGCCCCAGCATTTT.

This clone was observed a handful of times. The chain recombines TRBV28 with TRBJ1-5; 7 bases align to TRBD1. With V trimmed by 2 bases and J by 9 bases, 7 bases remained unmatched. The germline V gene has CDR1 MDHEN and CDR2 SYDVKM. The CDR3 runs to 14 residues. CDR3 in amino acids: CASSLEYRGRPQHF. The CDR3 DNA follows: TGTGCCAGCAGTTTAGAGTACAGGGGCCGGCCCCAGCATTTT. Full variable domain (rest looked up from reference TRBV28 and TRBJ1-5): DVKVTQSSRYLVKRTGEKVFLECVQDMDHENMFWYRQDPGLGLRLIYFSYDVKMKEKGDIPEGYSVSREKKERFSLILESASTNQTSMYLCASSLEYRGRPQHFGDGTRLSIL.

The sample holds one count of this clone. The J gene is TRBJ2-1, the V gene TRBV15, with D possibly TRBD2 on 6 matching bases. CDR1 and CDR2 from the germline V gene are LNHNV and YYDKDF (reference sequence). The CDR3 is 15 amino acids. Trimming pared 5 bases from V and 4 bases from J, leaving 15 bases between. The CDR3 sequence: CATSVRDSLYNEQFF. The DNA of the CDR3 is TGTGCCACCAGCGTGCGGGACTCCCTTTACAATGAGCAGTTCTTC.

The chain carries TRBV5-8 and TRBJ1-5, with D possibly matching TRBD1 (5 bases). The V end was cut by 4 bases, the J end by 0 bases, with 17 bases between. This CDR3 has 17 residues. The germline V gene has CDR1 SGHTS and CDR2 YDEGEE. The CDR3 is CASSPGAAGVSNQPQHF. The CDR3 DNA reads TGTGCCAGCAGCCCTGGAGCGGCGGGGGTTAGCAATCAGCCCCAGCATTTT.

The rearrangement joins TRBV5-6 to TRBJ1-2; unclear D gene. The germline CDR1 and CDR2 sequences are SGHDT and YYEEEE. Trimming removed 4 bases at V and 1 base at J, with 14 bases between. The CDR3 totals 15 residues. The CDR3 loop is CASSLRGTYNYGYTF. Written as DNA, the CDR3 is TGTGCCAGCAGCCTACGGGGAACATATAACTATGGCTACACCTTC. The whole variable domain, filled in from reference TRBV5-6 and TRBJ1-2, reads DAGVTQSPTHLIKTRGQQVTLRCSPKSGHDTVSWYQQALGQGPQFIFQYYEEEERQRGNFPDRFSGHQFPNYSSELNVNALLLGDSALYLCASSLRGTYNYGYTFGSGTRLTVV.

This chain connects TRBV28 to TRBJ2-2; D might be TRBD2 (5 bases). V was clipped by 5 bases and J by 6 bases, with 10 bases between them. CDR1 is MDHEN and CDR2 is SYDVKM in the germline V gene. The CDR3 totals 13 residues. CDR3: CASSDYSPGELFF. As DNA, the CDR3 is TGTGCCAGCAGTGACTACTCCCCCGGGGAGCTGTTTTTT.

The chain uses TRBV11-2 and TRBJ2-2; TRBD2 is a possible D gene (5 bases). Germline CDR1 and CDR2: SGHAT and FQNNGV. The CDR3 length is 14 residues. The V end was cut by 5 bases, the J end by 5 bases, with 12 bases between. In nucleotides, the CDR3 is TGTGCCAGCAGCCCCCGGACTTTTACCGGGGAGCTGTTTTTT. Its protein is CASSPRTFTGELFF.

This chain joins TRBV29-1 and TRBJ2-1, with 9 bases identical to TRBD2. With V trimmed by 1 base and J by 5 bases, 6 bases remained unmatched. The CDR3 length is 15 residues. Germline CDR1 and CDR2: SQVTM and ANQGSEA. The CDR3 DNA is TGCAGCGTTGAAGTGGGCGGGGGGGTGGACAATGAGCAGTTCTTC. Translating it yields CSVEVGGGVDNEQFF.

The V call is TRBV5-1, the J call TRBJ1-2; perhaps TRBD1 as D (5 bases). V was shortened by 4 bases and J by 8 bases, with 15 bases between the two germline ends. This CDR3 region has 13 residues. The germline V gene has CDR1 SGHRS and CDR2 YFSETQ. In DNA, the CDR3 is TGCGCCAGCAGCCCTGAGCGGGGGGTCGGCTACACCTTC. Its translation: CASSPERGVGYTF.

J is TRBJ1-6 and V is TRBV15; 9 bases are shared with TRBD1. The trim removed 4 bases at V and 7 bases at J, leaving 8 bases unmatched. The CDR3 runs 16 residues. From germline, CDR1 is LNHNV and CDR2 YYDKDF (reference sequence). CDR3 bases: TGTGCCACCAGCACTCAGAGGGGGACAGGGAATTCACCCCTCCACTTT. Translation: CATSTQRGTGNSPLHF.

The chain couples TRBV19 to TRBJ2-1, with TRBD1 matching over 7 bases. From germline, CDR1 is LNHDA and CDR2 SQIVND (reference sequence). V shed 6 bases, J shed 5 bases, and the junction held 7 bases outside the gene matches. The CDR3 consists of 14 residues. For the CDR3, the DNA is TGTGCCAGTAGCCGGGTACAGGGGAACAATGAGCAGTTCTTC. Encoded protein: CASSRVQGNNEQFF.

In the case of this clone: Different DNA sequences within this sample yield the same CDR3. The V and J genes are TRBV12-3 or TRBV12-4 and TRBJ1-1, with no clear D. The CDR3 has 13 residues. V was shortened by 3 bases and J by 1 base, with 6 bases between the two germline ends. This CDR3 reads CASSLGGNTEAFF. DNA for the CDR3: TGTGCCAGCAGTTTGGGAGGGAACACTGAAGCTTTCTTT.

The chain carries TRBV7-2 and TRBJ2-5; TRBD2 matches at 8 bases. Germline trimming cut 1 base from V and 7 bases from J; bases unmatched to any gene: 11. The germline CDR1 and CDR2 sequences are SGHTA and FQGNSA. CDR3 length: 16 amino acids. CDR3 sequence reads: CASSLGRSGDGGTQYF. The CDR3 coding sequence is TGTGCCAGCAGCTTAGGCCGTAGCGGGGACGGAGGGACCCAGTACTTC.

The gene calls are TRBV10-3 and TRBJ1-2; TRBD1 matches 8 bases. The length of the CDR3 is 15 residues. Germline V gene lookup returns CDR1 ENHRY and CDR2 SYGVKD. V lost 4 bases to trimming and J lost 4 bases; unmatched junction nucleotides: 8. The CDR3 is CAISGRDRSSYGYTF. DNA of the CDR3: TGTGCCATCAGTGGCCGGGACAGGAGCTCCTATGGCTACACCTTC.

The chain carries TRBV28 and TRBJ1-5; TRBD1 agrees at 8 bases. In germline, CDR1 is MDHEN, CDR2 SYDVKM. V trimming: 5 bases; J trimming: 5 bases; junction bases outside the gene matches: 11. The CDR3 contains 16 residues. CDR3 DNA: TGTGCCAGCAGTGAACCCCGACAGGGGAGGCATCAGCCCCAGCATTTT. This translates into CASSEPRQGRHQPQHF.

The chain carries TRBV19 and TRBJ1-3; D ambiguous. Germline V gives CDR1 LNHDA, CDR2 SQIVND (reference sequence). The V gene lost 4 bases and the J gene lost 2 bases, with 18 bases spanning the gap. CDR3 length: 17 residues. CDR3 DNA sequence: TGTGCCAGTAGTAGAGGAGGACCCCGAGAACCTGGAAACACCATATATTTT. The encoded protein is CASSRGGPREPGNTIYF. The whole variable domain, remainder taken from reference TRBV19 and TRBJ1-3, is DGGITQSPKYLFRKEGQNVTLSCEQNLNHDAMYWYRQDPGQGLRLIYYSQIVNDFQKGDIAEGYSVSREKKESFPLTVTSAQKNPTAFYLCASSRGGPREPGNTIYFGEGSWLTVV.

This rearrangement joins TRBV28 to TRBJ1-2; D is unresolved. V lost 6 bases to trimming and J lost 5 bases, with 16 bases between them. There are 14 residues in the CDR3. Germline loops: CDR1 MDHEN, CDR2 SYDVKM. The DNA of the CDR3 is TGTGCCAGCAGCTTACTACGTATCCCATATGGCTACACCTTC. The encoded protein is CASSLLRIPYGYTF.

The rearrangement links TRBV5-4 to TRBJ1-6, with D hard to call. V dropped 0 bases and J dropped 7 bases, with 14 bases sitting between them. The CDR3 is made up of 16 amino acids. Looked up from germline, CDR1 is SGHNT and CDR2 is YYREEE (reference sequence). The CDR3 sequence: CASSLGPSVENSPLHF. The DNA of the CDR3 is TGTGCCAGCAGCTTGGGTCCCAGTGTGGAGAATTCACCCCTCCACTTT.

A single count supports this clone. The chain links TRBV7-9 to TRBJ1-1; D remains unclear. Germline V lookup: CDR1 SEHNR, CDR2 FQNEAQ (reference sequence). CDR3 length: 14 amino acids. V was cut by 5 bases and J by 2 bases, with 12 bases left in between. As DNA, the CDR3 is TGTGCCAGCAGCCTTAGTGGCGGTAACACTGAAGCTTTCTTT. This gives the protein CASSLSGGNTEAFF.

V and J are TRBV27 and TRBJ2-7; 10 bases agree with TRBD1. V shed 5 bases, J shed 3 bases, and the junction held 7 bases outside the gene matches. This CDR3 is 15 amino acids long. The V gene's germline CDR1 is MNHEY and CDR2 SMNVEV (reference sequence). The CDR3 nucleotides read TGTGCCAGCAGTAGGGACAGGGGAGGGTTCTACGAGCAGTACTTC. It is translated as CASSRDRGGFYEQYF.

The sample holds one count of this clone. J is TRBJ2-3 and V is TRBV7-9, with a possible D match to TRBD2 (6 bases). Trimming removed 7 bases from V and 4 bases from J, with 15 bases in between. Germline V gives CDR1 SEHNR, CDR2 FQNEAQ (reference sequence). CDR3 size: 14 residues. The CDR3 DNA reads TGTGCCAGCAAACTAGCAATTGCACCAGATACGCAGTATTTT. Translating gives CASKLAIAPDTQYF. The full variable domain, in which reference TRBV7-9 and TRBJ2-3 provide the parts outside the CDR3, is DTGVSQNPRHKITKRGQNVTFRCDPISEHNRLYWYRQTLGQGPEFLTYFQNEAQLEKSRLLSDRFSAERPKGSFSTLEIQRTEQGDSAMYLCASKLAIAPDTQYFGPGTRLTVL.

In its sample, this clone was seen once. The chain has TRBV28 and TRBJ1-4, with 11 bases that match TRBD1. The CDR3 contains 15 residues. Unmatched junction bases numbered 6, after V lost 4 bases and J lost 8 bases. Germline CDR1 is MDHEN and CDR2 is SYDVKM. CDR3 amino acids: CASSSPGQGGEKLFF. In nucleotides, the CDR3 is TGTGCCAGCAGTTCGCCGGGACAGGGGGGCGAAAAACTGTTTTTT.

The chain recombines TRBV5-1 with TRBJ2-2, with 9 bases identical to TRBD2. Trimming at V came to 4 bases and at J to 6 bases, leaving 7 bases not matched to a gene. Germline loops: CDR1 SGHRS, CDR2 YFSETQ. CDR3 length: 15 amino acids. The CDR3 reads CASSPQAGGPGELFF. The CDR3 DNA reads as TGCGCCAGCAGCCCTCAAGCGGGAGGCCCCGGGGAGCTGTTTTTT.